The rows below give T cell receptor beta chains drawn from one sample of a study of CD4 and CD8 cells across lung adenocarcinoma regions. TCRdb processed the PCR reads anew with MiXCR; each CDR3 protein has one entry. Counted here are some 25,000 distinct CDR3 sequences, about 50% occurring once; the ten biggest clones make up approximately 46%. The sample consisted of CD8+ T cells from the center of a lung tumor. The origin of the receptors is a male donor with lung adenocarcinoma. The CD4 and CD8 labels of this study may be unreliable. Both conserved end residues are part of each CDR3. The D gene is left open where the match is weak. The listing skips clone size in some rows; elsewhere it reads once, few, many or a size class.

D gene	J gene	V gene	clone size	CDR3 protein	CDR3 DNA
.	TRBJ2-5	TRBV6-1	.	CASSGLVQETQYF	TGTGCCAGCAGTGGACTAGTTCAAGAGACCCAGTACTTC
.	TRBJ2-2	TRBV6-5	many	CASSYEGLDAGELFF	TGTGCCAGCAGTTACGAGGGGTTGGATGCCGGGGAGCTGTTTTTT
.	TRBJ2-5	TRBV6-1	.	CASSEVEGFGETQYF	TGTGCCAGCAGTGAAGTAGAGGGCTTCGGGGAGACCCAGTACTTC
TRBD1	TRBJ2-3	TRBV6-5	many	CASTLDRVGDTQYF	TGTGCCAGCACCTTGGACAGGGTGGGAGATACGCAGTATTTT
TRBD1	TRBJ2-3	TRBV6-1	few	CAGRGGGGQDTQYF	TGTGCGGGCAGAGGGGGCGGAGGCCAAGATACGCAGTATTTC
TRBD2	TRBJ2-1	TRBV10-2	many	CASIPGTSGHNEQFF	TGCGCCAGCATCCCCGGGACTAGCGGTCACAATGAGCAGTTCTTC
.	TRBJ1-1	TRBV5-1	many	CASSLDGRLEAFF	TGCGCCAGCAGCTTGGATGGCAGGTTAGAAGCTTTCTTT
.	TRBJ2-3	TRBV14	.	CASSPTRGGVGTDTQYF	TGTGCCAGCAGCCCTACTCGAGGGGGAGTCGGCACAGATACGCAGTATTTT
.	TRBJ2-3	TRBV4-2	.	CASSQDGATATDTQYF	TGTGCCAGCAGCCAAGACGGCGCAACCGCCACAGATACGCAGTATTTT
TRBD1	TRBJ1-1	TRBV27	.	CASSPRTTGGHTEAFF	TGTGCCAGCAGCCCCAGGACCACAGGGGGGCACACTGAAGCTTTCTTT
TRBD1	TRBJ1-2	TRBV6-1	many	CASSPRTGAGLTF	TGTGCCAGCAGTCCCCGGACAGGGGCTGGTCTCACCTTC
.	TRBJ2-3	TRBV6-1	.	CASSDAGIGARDTQYF	TGTGCCAGCAGTGACGCGGGGATAGGGGCCAGGGATACGCAGTATTTT
.	TRBJ2-7	TRBV7-9	few	CASSLDGTPSYEQYF	TGTGCCAGCAGCTTAGACGGGACACCTTCCTACGAGCAGTACTTC
.	TRBJ2-4	TRBV27	once	CGSSRLGAKDTQYF	TGTGGCAGCTCGCGCCTAGGGGCCAAAGACACTCAGTACTTC
TRBD1	TRBJ1-5	TRBV6-5	.	CASSYSGTGNQPQHF	TGTGCCAGCAGTTACAGCGGGACAGGCAATCAGCCCCAGCATTTT
.	TRBJ2-7	TRBV6-1	.	CASAGAGGRVRETQYF	TGTGCCAGCGCGGGAGCCGGGGGCCGGGTTCGAGAGACGCAGTACTTC
.	TRBJ1-4	TRBV5-1	.	CASSQQQGGEKLFF	TGCGCCAGCAGCCAACAGCAAGGCGGTGAAAAACTGTTTTTT
.	TRBJ2-4	TRBV10-2	.	CAGSGVRDKETQYF	TGCGCGGGCAGCGGGGTGCGGGACAAAGAGACTCAGTACTTC
.	TRBJ1-5	TRBV6-4	many	CASSVGRDQPQHF	TGTGCCAGCAGTGTGGGGAGAGATCAGCCCCAGCATTTT
.	TRBJ2-5	TRBV28	.	CASSGFGGGAQETQYF	TGTGCCAGCAGTGGCTTCGGGGGCGGGGCCCAAGAGACCCAGTACTTC
TRBD2	TRBJ2-5	TRBV11-1	.	CASSLGAGGAETQYF	TGTGCCAGCAGCTTAGGAGCGGGAGGCGCCGAGACGCAGTACTTC
TRBD1	TRBJ1-5	TRBV6-1	many	CASSVGQGNQPQHF	TGTGCCAGCAGTGTCGGACAGGGCAATCAGCCCCAGCATTTT
.	TRBJ2-3	TRBV4-1	many	CASRGSTDTQYF	TGCGCCAGCAGGGGAAGCACAGATACGCAGTATTTT
TRBD2	TRBJ2-5	TRBV7-2	.	CASSYRLAGEETQYF	TGTGCCAGCAGCTATCGACTAGCGGGAGAAGAGACGCAGTACTTT
TRBD2	TRBJ2-4	TRBV10-1	.	CASGAGVRAEDTQYF	TGCGCCAGCGGGGCGGGGGTCCGAGCCGAAGACACGCAGTACTTC
.	TRBJ1-1	TRBV27	many	CASSLYGRGMNTEAFF	TGTGCCAGCAGTTTATATGGGAGGGGGATGAACACTGAAGCTTTCTTT
TRBD1	TRBJ2-3	TRBV6-1	.	CASRVAGTGAENMQYF	TGTGCCAGCCGTGTAGCGGGGACAGGGGCCGAAAACATGCAGTATTTT
.	TRBJ2-7	TRBV11-2	.	CASSPSYYEQYF	TGTGCCAGCAGCCCCTCATACTACGAGCAGTACTTC
.	TRBJ2-3	TRBV7-6	.	CASSLAENTQYF	TGTGCCAGCAGCTTAGCGGAGAATACGCAGTATTTT
TRBD1	TRBJ2-7	TRBV6-1	.	CASSESGTGARNTQYF	TGTGCGAGCAGTGAATCGGGGACAGGAGCCAGGAACACGCAGTACTTC
.	TRBJ2-5	TRBV24-1	.	CAAGRGGRDQETQYF	TGTGCCGCGGGGCGCGGGGGCCGGGACCAAGAGACCCAGTACTTC
TRBD2	TRBJ2-3	TRBV25-1	.	CASSHSGMPDTQYF	TGTGCCAGCAGTCATAGCGGGATGCCAGATACGCAGTATTTT
TRBD2	TRBJ2-3	TRBV4-1	.	CASSQVAGRGAKNTQYF	TGCGCCAGCAGCCAAGTAGCGGGTAGGGGAGCGAAAAATACTCAGTATTTC
.	TRBJ2-7	TRBV10-1	.	CASLLPDQRDTDTQYF	TGCGCCAGCCTTCTCCCCGACCAGCGGGACACAGATACGCAGTACTTC
.	TRBJ2-1	TRBV25-1	.	CASSFGVYNEQFF	TGTGCCAGCAGTTTCGGGGTCTACAATGAGCAGTTCTTC
.	TRBJ2-5	TRBV10-2	.	CASSAGEQRETQYF	TGCGCCAGCAGCGCAGGGGAACAGAGAGAGACCCAGTACTTC
.	TRBJ2-1	TRBV3-1	few	CASSQGGISYEQFF	TGTGCCAGCAGCCAGGGGGGTATTTCCTACGAGCAGTTCTTC
TRBD1	TRBJ1-1	TRBV6-1	few	CASIPEGTGRLKTEAFF	TGTGCCAGCATCCCTGAGGGGACAGGGAGGTTGAAGACTGAAGCTTTCTTT
.	TRBJ1-1	TRBV6-1	.	CASSGGHPTEAFF	TGTGCCAGCAGTGGGGGACATCCGACTGAAGCTTTCTTT
.	TRBJ2-5	TRBV6-4	few	CASRTWRGETQYF	TGTGCCAGCAGGACCTGGAGGGGGGAGACCCAGTACTTC
TRBD1	TRBJ2-5	TRBV10-3	.	CAISESGQGLETQYF	TGTGCCATCAGTGAGTCTGGACAGGGTTTGGAGACCCAGTACTTC
.	TRBJ2-2	TRBV20-1	.	CSAFTGNPGELFF	TGCAGTGCCTTTACGGGGAACCCCGGGGAGCTGTTTTTT
.	TRBJ2-4	TRBV6-1	.	CASSEGQGGIQYF	TGTGCCAGCAGTGAAGGACAGGGAGGGATTCAGTACTTC
TRBD1	TRBJ1-5	TRBV7-6	many	CASSPGQGGQPQHF	TGTGCCAGCAGCCCCGGACAGGGTGGACAGCCCCAGCATTTT
.	TRBJ2-4	TRBV4-1	.	CASSSGRVTKNTQYF	TGCGCCAGCAGCTCGGGGCGGGTGACCAAAAATACGCAGTACTTC
TRBD1	TRBJ2-7	TRBV6-1	.	CASSEEGQGKYYEQYF	TGTGCCAGCAGTGAGGAGGGACAGGGTAAATACTACGAGCAGTACTTC
.	TRBJ2-3	TRBV7-2	.	CASSPPDTQYF	TGTGCCAGCAGCCCCCCGGATACGCAGTATTTT
.	TRBJ2-7	TRBV6-1	.	CASSPTRTGNYEQYF	TGTGCCAGCAGTCCAACGAGGACGGGTAACTACGAGCAGTACTTC
TRBD2	TRBJ2-5	TRBV7-2	many	CASSLGTSVETQYF	TGTGCCAGCAGCTTAGGGACTAGCGTAGAGACCCAGTACTTC
.	TRBJ1-2	TRBV27	.	CASSPQGRGEYGYTF	TGTGCCAGCAGCCCCCAGGGTAGGGGGGAGTATGGCTACACCTTC
.	TRBJ2-3	TRBV27	.	CASRQRVGLTDTQYF	TGTGCCAGCAGGCAGCGGGTAGGACTCACAGATACGCAGTATTTT
.	TRBJ2-5	TRBV25-1	.	CASSELADQETQYF	TGTGCCAGCAGTGAGTTGGCAGACCAAGAGACCCAGTACTTC
TRBD2	TRBJ2-5	TRBV6-2/TRBV6-3	.	CASSYGTSGRIGQYF	TGTGCCAGCAGTTACGGGACTAGCGGGAGAATCGGGCAGTACTTC
TRBD2	TRBJ2-3	TRBV4-1	.	CASSPGGVAKDIQYF	TGCGCCAGCAGCCCGGGGGGGGTGGCCAAAGATATTCAGTATTTC
TRBD2	TRBJ2-3	TRBV9	.	CASSVVGTSVGDTQYF	TGTGCCAGCAGCGTAGTCGGGACTAGCGTTGGAGATACGCAGTATTTT
TRBD2	TRBJ2-5	TRBV10-3	.	CAGHGGGEQDTQYF	TGTGCCGGGCACGGGGGGGGTGAGCAAGACACCCAGTACTTC
.	TRBJ2-3	TRBV6-5	.	CASSYSTSRDGDTQYF	TGTGCCAGCAGTTACTCCACTAGCCGGGACGGAGATACCCAGTATTTT
.	TRBJ2-4	TRBV25-1	once	CASRETGAKNTQYF	TGTGCCAGCAGGGAGACAGGAGCCAAAAATACTCAGTACTTC
.	TRBJ2-3	TRBV6-1	.	CASGGPGGRDGDTQYF	TGTGCCAGCGGGGGGCCCGGGGGACGGGACGGGGATACGCAGTATTTT